The 27 T cell receptor beta chains in this list originate from one sample, sequenced in a study of Ad26.COV2.S vaccination and SARS-CoV-2 variants. The assay was immunoSEQ multiplex PCR, and TCRdb's table has in-frame clones only and misses some. The repertoire holds 300,000 to 350,000 clones, around 89% seen once, with approximately 4.5% in the top ten. The treatment was: about 20 received Ad26.COV2.S at low or high dose, single or two shots; several received placebo; per-sample allocation not given. On day 63 after the first injection, vaccine and placebo recipients gave samples. Sequenced here: peripheral blood, sampled in a trial of Ad26.COV2.S vaccine versus placebo. These receptors came from a person aged 18-60 years who received the Ad26.COV2.S COVID-19 vaccine or a placebo.

The chain joins TRBV6-1 to TRBJ1-1; a possible D gene is TRBD1 (5 bases). The CDR3 sequence is 13 residues long. V was shortened by 3 bases and J by 1 base, with 6 bases between the two germline ends. Germline V CDR1 and CDR2: MNHNS, SASEGT. In DNA, the CDR3 is TGTGCCAGCAGTGACCAGGGGAACACTGAAGCTTTCTTT. As protein: CASSDQGNTEAFF.

This clone was found once. The chain carries TRBV30 and TRBJ2-1, with 7 bases lining up with TRBD2. Germline V gene data show CDR1 as GTSNPN and CDR2 as SVGIG (reference sequence). The trim removed 0 bases at V and 4 bases at J, leaving 9 bases unmatched. The CDR3 consists of 16 residues. This CDR3 reads CAWSVPGGSAYNEQFF. The CDR3 nucleotides read TGTGCCTGGAGTGTTCCGGGCGGGAGCGCATACAATGAGCAGTTCTTC.

V is TRBV5-5 and J is TRBJ2-7, with D possibly matching TRBD2 (5 bases). In germline, CDR1 is SGHKS, CDR2 YYEKEE (reference sequence). V was clipped by 1 base and J by 0 bases, with 11 bases between them. This CDR3 has 15 residues. DNA for the CDR3: TGTGCCAGCAGCTTGACATGGGCGGGCTCCTACGAGCAGTACTTC. It specifies CASSLTWAGSYEQYF.

The chain recombines TRBV27 with TRBJ2-7; D perhaps matches TRBD1 (6 bases). Germline CDR1 MNHEY, CDR2 SMNVEV (reference sequence). The CDR3 totals 13 residues. Trimming removed 4 bases at V and 5 bases at J, with 12 bases between. The CDR3 loop is CASSSGTLNEQYF. In nucleotides, the CDR3 is TGTGCCAGCAGTTCCGGGACACTGAACGAGCAGTACTTC.

This chain connects TRBV7-2 to TRBJ1-3; D not certain. CDR3 length: 15 residues. Trimming removed 0 bases from V and 1 base from J, with 7 bases in between. Germline CDR1 and CDR2: SGHTA and FQGNSA. The CDR3 reads CASSLAWGSGNTIYF. DNA for the CDR3: TGTGCCAGCAGCTTAGCATGGGGATCTGGAAACACCATATATTTT.

The chain joins TRBV7-9 to TRBJ1-1, with D uncertain. Germline values: CDR1 SEHNR, CDR2 FQNEAQ (reference sequence). With 5 bases removed from V and 6 bases from J, the gap between germline ends came to 19 bases. The CDR3 sequence is 15 residues long. CDR3 bases: TGTGCCAGCAGCCTAACCTTGGGTCAAGGAGCTGAAGCTTTCTTT. Encoded protein: CASSLTLGQGAEAFF.

The chain combines TRBV18 with TRBJ1-1; D is unresolved. CDR3 size: 12 residues. The germline V gene encodes CDR1 KGHSH and CDR2 LQKENI. The ends were cut back, 5 bases at V and 3 bases at J, with 7 bases in the middle. Here the CDR3 DNA reads TGTGCCAGCTCATCAGGACACACTGAAGCTTTCTTT. Translated, it gives CASSSGHTEAFF.

This clone occurred a few times. The genes are TRBV19 and TRBJ2-7; D not resolved. Looked up from germline, CDR1 is LNHDA and CDR2 is SQIVND (reference sequence). The CDR3 covers 13 residues. V gave up 4 bases and J gave up 4 bases, with 11 bases separating them. CDR3 coding DNA: TGTGCCAGTAGTACCTCTATTGGGTACGAGCAGTACTTC. Translation: CASSTSIGYEQYF.

The genes are TRBV28 and TRBJ2-1, with 13 positions matching TRBD2. V lost 10 bases, J lost 9 bases, and 9 bases stayed unmatched. The CDR3 consists of 14 residues. The germline V gene has CDR1 MDHEN and CDR2 SYDVKM. CDR3 protein: CATSLAGGPAEQFF. CDR3 in DNA: TGTGCCACCTCACTAGCGGGAGGGCCGGCTGAGCAGTTCTTC.

The genes are TRBV10-2 and TRBJ1-1; 8 positions match TRBD1. The ends lost 8 bases at V and 11 bases at J; junction bases unmatched: 10. The CDR3 runs to 12 residues. Germline V lookup: CDR1 WSHSY, CDR2 SAAADI. CDR3 region: CASGAGGAGAFF. The CDR3 DNA follows: TGCGCCAGCGGGGCAGGGGGCGCCGGGGCTTTCTTT.

The chain employs TRBV6-1 and TRBJ1-2; D gene ambiguous. Germline values: CDR1 MNHNS, CDR2 SASEGT. V gave up 3 bases and J gave up 8 bases, with 25 bases separating them. This CDR3 region has 17 residues. The CDR3 nucleotides are TGTGCCAGCAGTGAGGAGGGCGTGGGCAGGAATTCTGGGGGCTACACCTTC. Residues: CASSEEGVGRNSGGYTF.

The chain recombines TRBV18 with TRBJ2-1, with 12 bases fitting TRBD2. The CDR3 contains 16 residues. V lost 4 bases to trimming and J lost 3 bases; unmatched junction nucleotides: 4. In germline, CDR1 is KGHSH, CDR2 LQKENI. The CDR3 coding sequence is TGTGCCAGCTCACGGACTAGCGGGACTTACTACAATGAGCAGTTCTTC. As protein: CASSRTSGTYYNEQFF.

The gene calls are TRBV7-9 and TRBJ1-5; the D gene is possibly TRBD1 (5 bases). CDR1 is SEHNR and CDR2 is FQNEAQ in the germline V gene (reference sequence). Trimming removed 3 bases at V and 7 bases at J, with 28 bases between. The CDR3 loop spans 19 amino acids. CDR3 coding DNA: TGTGCCAGCAGCTTTGGTCCCCCGAGAGACAGAGGTTTAATCCAGCCCCAGCATTTT. Translation: CASSFGPPRDRGLIQPQHF.

The chain links TRBV9 to TRBJ2-2; 7 bases align to TRBD1. With V trimmed by 4 bases and J by 3 bases, 15 bases remained unmatched. Per the germline V gene, CDR1 is SGDLS and CDR2 is YYNGEE. This CDR3 contains 18 residues. The CDR3 reads CASSPGTAISWYTGELFF. CDR3 bases: TGTGCCAGCAGCCCTGGGACAGCCATATCGTGGTACACCGGGGAGCTGTTTTTT.

The V gene is TRBV27, the J gene TRBJ2-2; no reliable D call. Germline V gives CDR1 MNHEY, CDR2 SMNVEV (reference sequence). CDR3 size: 14 residues. V lost 3 bases to trimming and J lost 5 bases, with 10 bases between them. CDR3 region: CASSFLIKTGELFF. The CDR3, as DNA: TGTGCCAGCAGTTTTCTGATCAAAACCGGGGAGCTGTTTTTT.

The chain employs TRBV6-5 and TRBJ2-1, with D tentatively TRBD2 (7 bases). The CDR3 has 14 residues. V lost 8 bases and J lost 4, with 15 bases in between. In germline, CDR1 is MNHEY, CDR2 SVGAGI. CDR3 region: CASCREGGYNEQFF. The CDR3 DNA is TGTGCCAGCTGTAGGGAGGGGGGTTACAATGAGCAGTTCTTC.

This clone was recorded once. The chain uses TRBV7-2 and TRBJ2-5; D is perhaps TRBD2 (6 bases). Germline CDR1 SGHTA, CDR2 FQGNSA. V was clipped by 4 bases and J by 4 bases, with 19 bases between them. This CDR3 region has 16 residues. This CDR3 reads CASSSLTRGWGETQYF. In DNA, the CDR3 is TGTGCCAGCAGCTCTTTGACCCGGGGGTGGGGAGAGACCCAGTACTTC. Combining the CDR3 with reference TRBV7-2 and TRBJ2-5 gives the whole variable domain GAGVSQSPSNKVTEKGKDVELRCDPISGHTALYWYRQSLGQGLEFLIYFQGNSAPDKSGLPSDRFSAERTGGSVSTLTIQRTQQEDSAVYLCASSSLTRGWGETQYFGPGTRLLVL.

This chain's CDR3 is CASNKNRDSMNTEAFF. The CDR3 DNA is TGTGCCAGCAACAAAAATAGGGACAGCATGAACACTGAAGCTTTCTTT. The V gene is TRBV9, the J gene TRBJ1-1; 7 bases map to TRBD1. The CDR3 totals 16 residues. The trim removed 6 bases at V and 0 bases at J, leaving 11 bases unmatched. CDR1 is SGDLS, CDR2 YYNGEE, per germline.

The rearrangement uses TRBV24-1 and TRBJ2-1, with D possibly called TRBD1 or TRBD2 (6 bases each). This CDR3 is built from 15 residues. From germline, CDR1 is KGHDR and CDR2 SFDVKD. The ends were cut back, 4 bases at V and 0 bases at J, with 9 bases in the middle. The CDR3 is CATSEGGSSYNEQFF. CDR3 nucleotides: TGTGCCACCAGTGAAGGGGGGAGCTCCTACAATGAGCAGTTCTTC.

V usage is TRBV5-1 and J usage is TRBJ2-1; TRBD2 matches at 8 bases. This CDR3 region has 16 residues. With V trimmed by 5 bases and J by 2 bases, 9 bases remained unmatched. The V gene's germline CDR1 is SGHRS and CDR2 YFSETQ. CDR3 DNA: TGCGCCAGCAGAAAACAAGGACTAGCTACCTACAATGAGCAGTTCTTC. Encoded protein: CASRKQGLATYNEQFF. The full variable domain, in which reference TRBV5-1 and TRBJ2-1 provide the parts outside the CDR3, is KAGVTQTPRYLIKTRGQQVTLSCSPISGHRSVSWYQQTPGQGLQFLFEYFSETQRNKGNFPGRFSGRQFSNSRSEMNVSTLELGDSALYLCASRKQGLATYNEQFFGPGTRLTVL.

The chain employs TRBV7-9 and TRBJ1-1; weak D call: TRBD1 (5 bases). The CDR3 spans 14 residues. V lost 5 bases to trimming and J lost 1 base, with 11 bases between them. Per the germline V gene, CDR1 is SEHNR and CDR2 is FQNEAQ (reference sequence). CDR3 in DNA: TGTGCCAGCAGCGGGGGAATAGGGAACACTGAAGCTTTCTTT. The encoded protein is CASSGGIGNTEAFF.

The V gene is TRBV6-5, the J gene TRBJ2-1; tentative D call: TRBD1 (6 bases). Germline CDR1 MNHEY, CDR2 SVGAGI. The CDR3 totals 14 residues. Trimming left V 4 bases short and J 10 bases short, with 17 bases between. DNA for the CDR3: TGTGCCAGCAGTTCGGCAGGGGCCAGCGCCGAGCAGTTCTTC. This translates into CASSSAGASAEQFF.

The chain uses TRBV19 and TRBJ1-1; D gene ambiguous. With 5 bases removed from V and 2 bases from J, the gap between germline ends came to 6 bases. Germline assignment: CDR1 LNHDA and CDR2 SQIVND (reference sequence). The CDR3 is 12 residues long. The CDR3 sequence is CASSLANTEAFF. The CDR3 region has the DNA TGTGCCAGTAGTCTAGCAAACACTGAAGCTTTCTTT.

The rearrangement uses TRBV27 and TRBJ1-5, with 7 bases fitting TRBD1. V gave up 5 bases and J gave up 3 bases; unmatched junction bases: 7. The CDR3 is 15 amino acids. Germline-derived CDR1 and CDR2 are MNHEY and SMNVEV (reference sequence). CDR3 protein: CASSRAGGPNQPQHF. DNA of the CDR3: TGTGCCAGCAGTCGAGCAGGGGGACCCAATCAGCCCCAGCATTTT.

This chain connects TRBV6-2 or TRBV6-3 to TRBJ2-7; D call uncertain. Trimming took off 6 bases at V and 5 bases at J, with 23 bases between the two ends. Germline V gene data show CDR1 as MNHEY and CDR2 as SVGEGT. The CDR3 sequence is 16 residues long. The CDR3 sequence is CASSPNLVLVNHEQYF. CDR3 bases: TGTGCCAGCAGCCCGAATTTGGTTTTGGTGAACCACGAGCAGTACTTC.

The chain employs TRBV6-1 and TRBJ2-2; D is possibly TRBD1 (5 bases). Between the trimmed V and J ends, which lost 3 bases and 2 bases, there was a span of 10 bases. In germline, CDR1 is MNHNS, CDR2 SASEGT. The CDR3 is made up of 15 amino acids. CDR3 in amino acids: CASSELDTNTGELFF. As DNA, the CDR3 is TGTGCCAGCAGTGAGCTGGACACTAACACCGGGGAGCTGTTTTTT.

The chain couples TRBV19 to TRBJ2-7; D not certain. Germline CDR1 LNHDA, CDR2 SQIVND (reference sequence). V shed 6 bases and J shed 2 bases, with 20 bases lying between them. The CDR3 runs 16 residues. CDR3 amino acids: CASSGTTSFATYEQYF. CDR3 nucleotide sequence: TGTGCCAGTAGCGGCACTACCTCCTTTGCGACCTACGAGCAGTACTTC.